The rows below give T cell receptor beta chains drawn from one sample of a study of PD-L1 blockade in urothelial cancer. The protocol was immunoSEQ multiplex PCR, while the TCRdb copy is restricted to in-frame clones and leaves out a portion. The table has 84,000 or so clones, more than 75% seen once. Material: PBMCs, obtained around atezolizumab (anti-PD-L1) treatment. These receptors all come from a man between 60 and 75 years old with urothelial cancer. Each CDR3 is given with its conserved first and last residue. D genes are given only for firm matches. Rows may omit the clone size; those that give it use once, few, many or a size class.

j_call clone_size d_call v_call cdr3_nt cdr3_aa
TRBJ2-7 - TRBD2 TRBV4-1 TGCGCCAGCAGCCAGGCTGGACTAGTTTACGAGCAGTACTTC CASSQAGLVYEQYF
TRBJ2-7 - - TRBV5-1 TGCGCCAGCAGCTCCAGGCCAGGAAGCGAGCAGTACTTC CASSSRPGSEQYF
TRBJ2-7 - - TRBV6-4 TGTGCCAGCGTGGGATTGCGGGAATCGTCCTACGAGCAGTACTTC CASVGLRESSYEQYF
TRBJ2-7 once TRBD1 TRBV7-2 TGTGCCAGCAGCCGGGCCGCCGGGACAGGACTCTACGAGCAGTACTTC CASSRAAGTGLYEQYF
TRBJ2-1 many - TRBV10-3 TGTGCCATCAGTGAATCAACAGGGCCCGCCAATGAGCAGTTCTTC CAISESTGPANEQFF
TRBJ2-5 - - TRBV7-7 TGTGCTAGCAGCTTAGACAGGCAAGAGACCCAGTACTTC CASSLDRQETQYF
TRBJ1-1 - - TRBV9 TGTGCCAGCAGCGTAGTAGTAGGGGCTGAAGCTTTCTTT CASSVVVGAEAFF
TRBJ2-5 - TRBD2 TRBV7-7 TGTGCTAGCAGCTCCAGCGGGAGTTGGGAGACCCAGTACTTC CASSSSGSWETQYF
TRBJ2-5 few - TRBV5-1 TGCGCCAGCAGCGCACCACAGGGAGAAGAGACCCAGTACTTC CASSAPQGEETQYF
TRBJ1-3 - - TRBV30 TGTGCCTGGAGGGCCGGGACTACATTCTCTGGAAACACCATATATTTT CAWRAGTTFSGNTIYF
TRBJ2-1 - - TRBV25-1 TGTGCCAGCAGTGATCAGCTGCGGGCCCTCTACAATGAGCAGTTCTTC CASSDQLRALYNEQFF
TRBJ2-7 - - TRBV7-9 TGTGCCAGCACCAAGAGGTCCTTAACCTACGAGCAGTACTTC CASTKRSLTYEQYF
TRBJ1-1 - TRBD1 TRBV9 TGTGCCAGCAGCCCCCGAGGAGGGCAGCTACAGGGGACTGAAGCTTTCTTT CASSPRGGQLQGTEAFF
TRBJ1-6 - - TRBV19 TGTGCCAGTTCTGGACAGATTAATTCACCCCTCCACTTT CASSGQINSPLHF
TRBJ2-7 - - TRBV5-4 TGTGCCAGCAGCTTGGCGGGACTGAGTTCCTACGAGCAGTACTTC CASSLAGLSSYEQYF